The next 20 T cell receptor beta chains were all read from a single sample in a study of PD-L1 blockade in urothelial cancer. Sequencing used immunoSEQ multiplex PCR; TCRdb keeps in-frame clones, though not all of them. Seen here are tens of thousands of clones, nearly 90% observed once, and the top ten hold 6% to 9%. This sample comprised PBMCs, obtained around atezolizumab (anti-PD-L1) treatment. The receptors shown here come from a man in his 60s with urothelial cancer.

This rearrangement joins TRBV29-1 to TRBJ1-5, with D perhaps TRBD1 (6 bases). The germline V gene encodes CDR1 SQVTM and CDR2 ANQGSEA. Trimming left V 7 bases short and J 7 bases short, with 17 bases between. The CDR3 is 13 residues long. The CDR3 DNA follows: TGCAGCGGTAGTTTCGGGGGGGGCCAGCCCCAGCATTTT. Amino acid sequence: CSGSFGGGQPQHF.

V usage is TRBV10-3 and J usage is TRBJ2-7; no clear D gene. CDR3 length: 12 amino acids. Germline V lookup: CDR1 ENHRY, CDR2 SYGVKD. Trimming pared 11 bases from V and 5 bases from J, leaving 16 bases between. In DNA, the CDR3 is TGTGCCCCGGCGACTTACCCCGACGAGCAGTACTTC. It codes for CAPATYPDEQYF.

By sample fraction, this clone is medium-sized. The chain links TRBV28 to TRBJ2-7, with TRBD1 identical over 10 bases. The CDR3 covers 14 residues. Germline CDR1 MDHEN, CDR2 SYDVKM. With V trimmed by 6 bases and J by 6 bases, 8 bases remained unmatched. In nucleotides, the CDR3 is TGTGCCAGCAGCCCGACAGGGGGCTGGGGCGAGCAGTACTTC. Translation gives CASSPTGGWGEQYF.

This clone has more than one count but fewer than ten. This sequence joins TRBV6-6 and TRBJ1-1, with unresolved D. The CDR3 runs to 14 residues. Germline loops: CDR1 MNHNY, CDR2 SVGAGI (reference sequence). V lost 6 bases to trimming and J lost 2 bases, with 13 bases between them. CDR3 coding DNA: TGTGCCAGCAGCCCTACCGCGGTTAACACTGAAGCTTTCTTT. This codes for CASSPTAVNTEAFF.

This clone was found a few times. The V and J genes are TRBV12-5 and TRBJ1-1, with 9 nucleotides matching TRBD1. Germline CDR1 reads LGHNT; CDR2 reads FRNRAP. The V gene end was trimmed by 9 bases and the J gene end by 5 bases; junction bases not matched to a gene: 13. The CDR3 extends over 15 amino acids. The CDR3 coding sequence is TGTGCTAGCCGAGGTCCTCGGACAGGGGAAACTGAAGCTTTCTTT. This gives the protein CASRGPRTGETEAFF.

This rearrangement joins TRBV7-2 to TRBJ1-2; D is undetermined. This CDR3 has 13 residues. V lost 4 bases and J 0 bases, leaving 6 bases between the germline ends. In germline, CDR1 is SGHTA, CDR2 FQGNSA. The CDR3: CASSSQANYGYTF. In nucleotides, the CDR3 is TGTGCCAGCAGCTCCCAGGCTAACTATGGCTACACCTTC.

This clone was observed a single time. V and J are TRBV5-4 and TRBJ1-2, with D tentatively TRBD1 (6 bases). The CDR3 is 13 amino acids. Germline V gene data show CDR1 as SGHNT and CDR2 as YYREEE (reference sequence). The germline V and J ends were trimmed by 0 bases and 8 bases, with 11 bases remaining between them. CDR3 bases: TGTGCCAGCAGCTTGGACAGGGTGAAAGGCTACACCTTC. Protein: CASSLDRVKGYTF.

The chain employs TRBV12-2 and TRBJ1-5; the table names TRBD1, a call not compared with the DNA. TRBV12-2 represents a pseudogene. The CDR3 totals 14 residues. CDR3 coding DNA: TGTGCAAGTCGCCCCCGGGACAGATATCAGCCCCAGCATTTT. Encoded protein: CASRPRDRYQPQHF.

The chain has TRBV12-5 and TRBJ2-1; 11 nucleotides agree with TRBD2. The CDR3 contains 16 residues. The V gene end was trimmed by 1 base and the J gene end by 8 bases; junction bases not matched to a gene: 7. The germline V gene has CDR1 LGHNT and CDR2 FRNRAP. CDR3 protein: CASGLGLAGRGDEQFF. The CDR3 DNA sequence: TGTGCTAGTGGTTTGGGACTAGCGGGGCGAGGCGATGAGCAGTTCTTC.

This chain links TRBV7-2 with TRBJ2-5; D is uncertain. V lost 5 bases to trimming and J lost 2 bases, with 15 bases between them. CDR3 length: 15 amino acids. Germline V gives CDR1 SGHTA, CDR2 FQGNSA. This CDR3 reads CASSISSVAQETQYF. The CDR3 nucleotides are TGTGCCAGCAGCATATCATCCGTGGCTCAAGAGACCCAGTACTTC.

The rearrangement joins TRBV7-9 to TRBJ2-6, with no clear D. Germline loops: CDR1 SEHNR, CDR2 FQNEAQ (reference sequence). The length of the CDR3 is 13 residues. Deletions cut 9 bases from V and 2 bases from J, with 8 bases between. The CDR3 loop reads CASSPPGANVLTF. The CDR3 DNA is TGTGCCAGTAGTCCCCCTGGGGCCAACGTCCTGACTTTC.

The chain uses TRBV21-1 and TRBJ2-2; TRBD1 is taken as the D call from the table, unchecked against the DNA. TRBV21-1 is a pseudogene. The CDR3 sequence is 13 residues long. The CDR3 is CASSKPGAGELFF. The CDR3 nucleotides are TGTGCCAGCAGCAAACCAGGGGCCGGGGAGCTGTTTTTT.

J is TRBJ1-2 and V is TRBV9; 7 bases fit TRBD1. Losses at the gene ends were 2 bases for V and 8 bases for J; bases not matched to a gene: 15. The CDR3 is 16 residues long. Germline values: CDR1 SGDLS, CDR2 YYNGEE. CDR3 DNA: TGTGCCAGCAGCGTGATATCAGGGGGTCCCCAGAGCGGCTACACCTTC. It translates to CASSVISGGPQSGYTF.

The chain recombines TRBV4-3 with TRBJ1-2, with D possibly matching TRBD1 (6 bases). The germline CDR1 and CDR2 sequences are LGHNA and YSLEER. This CDR3 contains 15 residues. Trimming took 0 bases from V and 2 from J, leaving 10 bases between them. The CDR3 loop reads CASSQEGQGNYGYTF. Here the CDR3 DNA reads TGCGCCAGCAGCCAAGAGGGGCAGGGGAACTATGGCTACACCTTC.

The gene calls are TRBV10-2 and TRBJ2-1; 10 nucleotides match TRBD1. The CDR3 spans 15 residues. The V segment lost 6 bases and the J segment 5 bases; nucleotides outside the gene matches: 7. Per germline, CDR1 WSHSY and CDR2 SAAADI. The CDR3 region is CASSTRGTGDNEQFF. The CDR3 nucleotides are TGCGCCAGCAGCACGCGAGGGACAGGGGACAATGAGCAGTTCTTC.

V gene TRBV9 combines with J gene TRBJ2-3; tentatively, D is TRBD2 (6 bases). The V and J ends lost 3 bases and 4 bases respectively, with 9 bases between them. The CDR3 extends over 13 amino acids. Germline V lookup: CDR1 SGDLS, CDR2 YYNGEE. As DNA, the CDR3 is TGTGCCAGCAGCGGGGGGGAGCCAGATACGCAGTATTTT. It yields the protein CASSGGEPDTQYF.

This chain uses TRBV5-1 with TRBJ2-5, with TRBD1 as a possible D gene (6 bases). Trimming took off 4 bases at V and 2 bases at J, with 6 bases between the two ends. The V gene's germline CDR1 is SGHRS and CDR2 YFSETQ. The CDR3 covers 12 residues. CDR3 amino acids: CASSGQQETQYF. The CDR3 DNA is TGCGCCAGCAGCGGACAGCAAGAGACCCAGTACTTC. Variable domain in full (rest from reference TRBV5-1 and TRBJ2-5): KAGVTQTPRYLIKTRGQQVTLSCSPISGHRSVSWYQQTPGQGLQFLFEYFSETQRNKGNFPGRFSGRQFSNSRSEMNVSTLELGDSALYLCASSGQQETQYFGPGTRLLVL.

The rearrangement joins TRBV28 to TRBJ2-4; D may be TRBD1 (8 bases). The germline V gene encodes CDR1 MDHEN and CDR2 SYDVKM. This CDR3 is 17 amino acids long. Between the trimmed V and J ends, which lost 5 bases and 1 base, there was a span of 18 bases. The CDR3 DNA reads as TGTGCCAGCAGTCCTACGCCACAGGGGGGGGCCAAAAACATTCAGTACTTC. This gives the protein CASSPTPQGGAKNIQYF. The variable domain in full, with the rest retrieved from reference TRBV28 and TRBJ2-4, is DVKVTQSSRYLVKRTGEKVFLECVQDMDHENMFWYRQDPGLGLRLIYFSYDVKMKEKGDIPEGYSVSREKKERFSLILESASTNQTSMYLCASSPTPQGGAKNIQYFGAGTRLSVL.

This clone was detected once. This chain links TRBV18 with TRBJ1-4; tentatively, D is TRBD1 (6 bases). CDR1 is KGHSH, CDR2 LQKENI, per germline. With 8 bases removed from V and 0 bases from J, the gap between germline ends came to 7 bases. The CDR3 consists of 13 residues. This CDR3 is CASEGATNEKLFF. The CDR3, as DNA: TGTGCCAGCGAGGGGGCAACTAATGAAAAACTGTTTTTT.

J is TRBJ2-6 and V is TRBV27; D is possibly TRBD2 (6 bases). The CDR3 spans 16 residues. V lost 5 bases to trimming and J lost 0 bases, with 11 bases between them. CDR1 is MNHEY, CDR2 SMNVEV, per germline (reference sequence). CDR3 in DNA: TGTGCCAGCAGTATTATGGGACTCTCTGGGGCCAACGTCCTGACTTTC. Protein product: CASSIMGLSGANVLTF.